This is a list of T cell receptor beta chains from one sample in a study of CD8 T cells in ankylosing spondylitis. TCRdb reprocessed the 5' RACE reads with MiXCR, giving one entry per CDR3 protein. The sample yields about 320,000 distinct CDR3 sequences, 9.5% to 13% seen once. The sequenced material came from blood, either unsorted or a sorted T cell fraction (not recorded which). These receptors were taken from a female donor with ankylosing spondylitis or in good health (not recorded which). CDR3s include the opening cysteine and the closing phenylalanine or tryptophan. A D gene is named only where the DNA matches it firmly. For some rows the clone size is stated as once, few or many, or as a class when expanded; others skip it.

abundance: -; v_gene: TRBV5-1; j_gene: TRBJ2-1; d_gene: TRBD2; CDR3aa: CASSHGLAGGPSYNEQFF; CDR3nt: TGCGCCAGCAGCCACGGACTAGCGGGGGGGCCCTCCTACAATGAGCAGTTCTTC
abundance: many; v_gene: TRBV15; j_gene: TRBJ2-5; d_gene: -; CDR3aa: CATSRRGTWETQYF; CDR3nt: TGTGCCACCAGTCGAAGGGGAACATGGGAGACCCAGTACTTC
abundance: -; v_gene: TRBV10-3; j_gene: TRBJ1-4; d_gene: -; CDR3aa: CAIQGGPAEKLFF; CDR3nt: TGTGCCATCCAAGGGGGACCGGCCGAAAAACTGTTTTTT
abundance: many; v_gene: TRBV15; j_gene: TRBJ1-5; d_gene: -; CDR3aa: CATSRSPFTGRANQPQHF; CDR3nt: TGTGCCACCAGCAGGAGTCCTTTTACAGGGAGGGCCAATCAGCCCCAGCATTTT
abundance: few; v_gene: TRBV7-2; j_gene: TRBJ1-5; d_gene: -; CDR3aa: CASSPARFQPQHF; CDR3nt: TGTGCCAGCAGCCCAGCCAGGTTTCAGCCCCAGCATTTT
abundance: -; v_gene: TRBV7-2; j_gene: TRBJ1-2; d_gene: TRBD1; CDR3aa: CASSLSGQGVPYGYTF; CDR3nt: TGTGCCAGCAGCTTATCGGGACAGGGGGTGCCCTATGGCTACACCTTC
abundance: few; v_gene: TRBV3-1; j_gene: TRBJ2-2; d_gene: TRBD2; CDR3aa: CASSQPRGANTGELFF; CDR3nt: TGTGCCAGCAGCCAACCTCGGGGGGCGAACACCGGGGAGCTGTTTTTT
abundance: many; v_gene: TRBV7-2; j_gene: TRBJ1-1; d_gene: -; CDR3aa: CASSFSSSEAFF; CDR3nt: TGTGCCAGCAGCTTTAGTAGCTCTGAAGCTTTCTTT
abundance: few; v_gene: TRBV7-2; j_gene: TRBJ2-2; d_gene: -; CDR3aa: CASRLSSLNTGELFF; CDR3nt: TGTGCCAGCAGGTTGAGTTCCTTGAACACCGGGGAGCTGTTTTTT
abundance: many; v_gene: TRBV15; j_gene: TRBJ1-5; d_gene: -; CDR3aa: CATSRQATNQPQHF; CDR3nt: TGTGCCACCAGCAGACAGGCCACCAATCAGCCCCAGCATTTT
abundance: few; v_gene: TRBV12-3/TRBV12-4; j_gene: TRBJ2-5; d_gene: -; CDR3aa: CASSPPREETQYF; CDR3nt: TGTGCCAGCAGTCCCCCCAGAGAGGAGACCCAGTACTTC
abundance: many; v_gene: TRBV6-1; j_gene: TRBJ1-1; d_gene: TRBD1; CDR3aa: CASRTGQGLVTEAFF; CDR3nt: TGTGCCAGCAGGACGGGACAGGGGTTGGTCACTGAAGCTTTCTTT
abundance: few; v_gene: TRBV28; j_gene: TRBJ2-7; d_gene: -; CDR3aa: CASSPPGRAYEQYF; CDR3nt: TGTGCCAGCAGCCCGCCTGGAAGGGCCTACGAGCAGTACTTC
abundance: -; v_gene: TRBV30; j_gene: TRBJ2-1; d_gene: TRBD2; CDR3aa: CAWGAGGPVNEQFF; CDR3nt: TGTGCCTGGGGAGCGGGGGGGCCCGTCAATGAGCAGTTCTTC
abundance: few; v_gene: TRBV4-1; j_gene: TRBJ1-2; d_gene: -; CDR3aa: CASSQVLREGERF; CDR3nt: TGCGCCAGCAGCCAAGTCCTCAGGGAGGGAGAAAGATTC
abundance: -; v_gene: TRBV5-1; j_gene: TRBJ2-3; d_gene: TRBD1; CDR3aa: CASSAGTGPNTDTQYF; CDR3nt: TGCGCCAGCAGCGCGGGGACAGGGCCGAACACAGATACGCAGTATTTT
abundance: -; v_gene: TRBV5-1; j_gene: TRBJ2-3; d_gene: -; CDR3aa: CASSSGREGDTQYF; CDR3nt: TGCGCCAGCAGCTCGGGACGTGAGGGGGATACGCAGTATTTT
abundance: many; v_gene: TRBV12-3/TRBV12-4; j_gene: TRBJ1-2; d_gene: -; CDR3aa: CASSLWGLGYGYTF; CDR3nt: TGTGCCAGCAGTTTGTGGGGGCTAGGCTATGGCTACACCTTC
abundance: -; v_gene: TRBV7-9; j_gene: TRBJ2-5; d_gene: TRBD1; CDR3aa: CASSSGQGDQYF; CDR3nt: TGTGCCAGCAGCTCGGGACAGGGGGACCAGTACTTC
abundance: many; v_gene: TRBV20-1; j_gene: TRBJ2-3; d_gene: -; CDR3aa: CSVSPGSTDTQYF; CDR3nt: TGCAGTGTCAGTCCAGGGAGCACAGATACGCAGTATTTT
abundance: few; v_gene: TRBV5-1; j_gene: TRBJ1-2; d_gene: TRBD1; CDR3aa: CASSAGQGPNYGYTF; CDR3nt: TGCGCCAGCAGCGCCGGACAGGGACCTAACTATGGCTACACCTTC
abundance: few; v_gene: TRBV25-1; j_gene: TRBJ2-7; d_gene: -; CDR3aa: CASQGIRYEQYF; CDR3nt: TGTGCCAGCCAGGGGATACGGTACGAGCAGTACTTC
abundance: many; v_gene: TRBV7-9; j_gene: TRBJ2-5; d_gene: -; CDR3aa: CASRPDSFQETQYF; CDR3nt: TGTGCCAGCAGGCCCGACAGTTTCCAAGAGACCCAGTACTTC
abundance: few; v_gene: TRBV29-1; j_gene: TRBJ2-5; d_gene: TRBD1; CDR3aa: CSVGQGPQETQYF; CDR3nt: TGCAGCGTTGGACAGGGGCCCCAAGAGACCCAGTACTTC
abundance: few; v_gene: TRBV7-3; j_gene: TRBJ2-5; d_gene: TRBD1; CDR3aa: CASGQGKGGTQYF; CDR3nt: TGTGCCAGCGGACAGGGGAAAGGGGGGACCCAGTACTTC
abundance: few; v_gene: TRBV5-1; j_gene: TRBJ1-4; d_gene: -; CDR3aa: CASSWGSTTNEKLFF; CDR3nt: TGCGCCAGCAGCTGGGGGTCGACAACTAATGAAAAACTGTTTTTT
abundance: once; v_gene: TRBV7-4; j_gene: TRBJ1-3; d_gene: -; CDR3aa: CASIQGYGNTIYF; CDR3nt: TGTGCCAGCATCCAGGGATATGGAAACACCATATATTTT
abundance: few; v_gene: TRBV9; j_gene: TRBJ1-3; d_gene: -; CDR3aa: CASSVAATAAGNTIYF; CDR3nt: TGTGCCAGCAGCGTAGCCGCCACAGCTGCTGGAAACACCATATATTTT
abundance: many; v_gene: TRBV7-8; j_gene: TRBJ2-3; d_gene: -; CDR3aa: CASSFPLGFRTDTQYF; CDR3nt: TGTGCCAGCAGCTTTCCTCTAGGTTTCAGGACAGATACGCAGTATTTT
abundance: many; v_gene: TRBV20-1; j_gene: TRBJ1-6; d_gene: -; CDR3aa: CSARGVEGGGSPLHF; CDR3nt: TGCAGTGCTAGAGGGGTGGAGGGAGGAGGATCACCCCTCCACTTT
abundance: few; v_gene: TRBV12-3/TRBV12-4; j_gene: TRBJ1-1; d_gene: -; CDR3aa: CASTPVRQANTEAFF; CDR3nt: TGTGCCAGCACCCCTGTCCGGCAGGCGAACACTGAAGCTTTCTTT
abundance: few; v_gene: TRBV18; j_gene: TRBJ2-5; d_gene: TRBD2; CDR3aa: CASSPVPTSGVATQYF; CDR3nt: TGTGCCAGCTCACCCGTCCCGACTAGCGGAGTTGCGACCCAGTACTTC
abundance: many; v_gene: TRBV11-2; j_gene: TRBJ2-5; d_gene: TRBD2; CDR3aa: CASSWSREGSFETQYF; CDR3nt: TGTGCCAGCAGCTGGAGCAGGGAGGGGAGTTTTGAGACCCAGTACTTC
abundance: many; v_gene: TRBV12-3/TRBV12-4; j_gene: TRBJ1-3; d_gene: -; CDR3aa: CASSISSGNTIYF; CDR3nt: TGTGCCAGCAGTATTAGCTCTGGAAACACCATATATTTT
abundance: -; v_gene: TRBV6-1; j_gene: TRBJ2-1; d_gene: -; CDR3aa: CAGRIGYDEQFF; CDR3nt: TGTGCCGGTCGTATTGGCTATGATGAGCAGTTCTTC
abundance: -; v_gene: TRBV20-1; j_gene: TRBJ2-4; d_gene: TRBD2; CDR3aa: CCARGSGGLAVVKNIQYF; CDR3nt: TGCTGTGCTAGGGGTAGCGGGGGATTAGCCGTAGTCAAAAACATTCAGTACTTC
abundance: -; v_gene: TRBV6-1; j_gene: TRBJ2-7; d_gene: TRBD1; CDR3aa: CASTLDRTPYEQYF; CDR3nt: TGTGCCAGCACTCTGGACAGGACCCCTTACGAGCAGTACTTC